This T cell receptor (beta chain) was profiled in a study of blood T cell repertoires in COVID-19. Study-wide context: Italy, Spain and the United States were the sources of the convalescent and acute COVID-19 samples. Sources were T cells, B-cell-depleted T cells, or PBMCs; the material itself was cDNA or gDNA.

Trimming removed 0 bases from V and 12 bases from J, with 9 bases in between. The CDR3 is made up of 13 amino acids. CDR1 is MNHEY, CDR2 SVGAGI, per germline. Per the study methods: Amplifying reference gene primers gave estimates of nucleated cell counts. Data came from immunoSEQ multiplex PCR; TCRdb stores just in-frame clones and leaves some out. Clone size and V and J calls were adopted from that table, with D and trimming inferred from the DNA. This sample carries over 130,000 clones, around three quarters of them seen once, and the ten largest clones take about 15%. The chain combines TRBV6-5 with TRBJ1-6, with D possibly being TRBD1 (5 bases). The sequenced sample consisted of peripheral blood. This TCR derives from a man between 50 and 59 years old with acute or convalescent COVID-19. The CDR3 bases are TGTGCCAGCAGTTACTCGACAGTGCAACCCCTCCACTTT. The encoded protein is CASSYSTVQPLHF.